This paragraph reports one T cell receptor (beta chain). Its antigen has not been determined. It has no much larger one-base neighbor in the sample; base qualities were not kept. The cohort was made up of about 670 healthy bone marrow donors. Cohort members were all nominally healthy when sampled, although unrecorded immune exposures were likely present. The donor was CMV seronegative and belonged to the group of under 400 seronegative cohort members. Each donor provided a peripheral blood sample, and peripheral blood mononuclear cells were used for TCR beta sequencing. The Qiagen DNeasy Blood Extraction Kit was used to extract genomic DNA from the blood cell samples. To prepare the library, the immunoSEQ multiplex PCR assay was applied. The multiplex PCR relied on a mix of 60 forward primers for TCR Vbeta segments and 13 reverse primers for TCR Jbeta segments. The CDR3 region of rearranged TCR beta genes was amplified from genomic DNA by a multiplex PCR assay. On the Illumina HiSeq System, the amplified TCR beta libraries were sequenced as 87-base-pair reads. From the authors' description of their analysis: Across the 700 or so repertoires, a later analysis counted tens of millions of unique TCR beta chains, some 11 million of which were shared by at least two donors. A nearest-neighbor algorithm error-corrected the raw reads and collapsed the reads into unique sequences, merging closely related sequences to remove PCR and sequencing errors. CDR3 sequences were aligned to IMGT reference sequences to assign V, D and J gene segments. Each retained sequence needed at least a six-nucleotide match to both a V gene segment and a J gene segment. A rearrangement counted as productive if the CDR3 had no stop codons and remained in frame with V and J, and every other rearrangement counted as non-productive. Following IMGT convention, CDR3 was defined as the stretch from the second conserved V-encoded cysteine up to the conserved J-encoded phenylalanine. In an earlier analysis of around 600 of the donors, sequences lacking an unambiguous match to a single V gene segment were excluded. In an earlier analysis of 587 of the donors, V segments were called functional above 56.7% productive rearrangements and were called segregating when the between-donor standard deviation exceeded 5%. To diagnose cytomegalovirus status from the catalog of TCR beta chain sequences, a statistical classification framework was built. A later analysis assigned V and J genes by comparing TCR nucleotide sequences with IMGT/GENE-DB human TR gene sequences. Using the TCRdist pipeline, a later analysis assigned CDR3 sequences along with most-parsimonious VDJ recombination scenarios. In a later analysis, each TCR beta chain was defined by its CDR3 amino acid sequence together with its V-gene family, and reads lacking a unique V-gene family were excluded. To address suspected cross-contamination and a sequencing artifact, a later analysis removed around 590 highly shared, low-generation-probability nucleotide sequences. In a later analysis, a clonal expansion index was calculated for each public chain from normalized within-repertoire ranks of inferred template counts. Generation probabilities in a later analysis came from a VDJ recombination model fitted to out-of-frame rearrangements, and those results were checked against IGoR. In a later analysis, hypergeometric tests were used to score TCR-TCR, TCR-HLA and TCR-CMV co-occurrence, with a repertoire-size bias correction applied to TCR pairs. To estimate false discovery rates, a later analysis permuted the HLA or CMV assignments 20 times. A later analysis grouped co-occurring TCRs with DBSCAN, adding TCRdist sequence similarity when clustering within HLA-allele-positive subsets. Repertoires with fewer than 30,000 or more than 120,000 public chains were left out of co-occurrence clustering, as were about 5 repertoires with anomalous nucleotide sharing. TCRdb stores this immuneACCESS table with in-frame sequences only. Part of the clones is absent; in the studies checked, under half of the shortfall reflects unresolved V genes, and no reason is known for the rest. For V, J and clone size, that table is used; D and trimming come from the DNA. This sample has over 130,000 clones in its table, and approximately 80% of those were observed once. About 2.2% of the sample is in the top ten clones.

The entry originates in a study of cytomegalovirus exposure and HLA in healthy donors (dated by TCRdb to the late 2010s). Study-wide context: In an earlier analysis of around 540 of the donors, under 300 Gb of sequence data and 117 million unique TCR beta sequences from 150 million to 200 million T cells were reported. An earlier analysis of around 540 of the donors applied high-throughput TCR beta sequencing to assess whether each TCR beta V gene segment acted as functional or pseudogenic. Along with the 666-subject first cohort, a separate validation cohort of 120 different subjects was used. The study was designed to test whether signatures of past pathogen exposure could be identified by cataloging public T cell receptors. The study combined high-throughput TCR immunosequencing, statistical association of individual TCRs with disease status, and machine learning to predict cytomegalovirus infection status. A later genetic analysis took genome-wide SNP genotypes for about 55% of the 666 donors and used that subset as a discovery cohort. Typing coverage varied by locus: roughly 629-640 donors for A, B, C, DRB1 and DQB1; 500 to 550 for DQA1; more than 600 for DPA1; 450 to 480 for DPB1. About 280 gigabases of sequencing data and around 85 million unique TCR sequences made up an early release that covered approximately 650 HLA-typed donors. Using immunosequencing, the study profiled T cell repertoires from 666 subjects and related those repertoires to cytomegalovirus serostatus. The later analysis used no new phenotypic data to find candidate immune exposures, relying instead on TCR beta sequences and their occurrence across donors. Of the roughly 390 genotyped donors, over 70% fell in the genetic ancestry cluster associated with self-reported Caucasian donors. Donor age, sex, ethnicity and CMV serostatus were compiled alongside the repertoire data. Four to six DR-DQ haplotypes were handled as single units for association and clustering, since linkage in the cohort was strong. A later analysis re-examined previously published TCR beta repertoires from roughly 720 donors and added high-resolution HLA genotyping to investigate patterns of TCR occurrence. HLA typing covered class I and class II loci at four-digit resolution. All discovery cohort repertoires had been generated using a single sequencing platform. Among around 400 genotyped donors of the cohort, an average of roughly 230,000 unique TCR beta nucleotide sequences was sequenced per donor, of which 15% to 20% were non-productive.

The full study reports these points: A later analysis associated about 16,000 TCR beta sequences with specific HLA alleles at a false discovery rate of 0.05. In both the original and validation cohorts, the classifier was reported to diagnose cytomegalovirus status with high specificity and sensitivity. V-gene and J-gene trimming of TCR beta chains was associated with a missense DCLRE1C variant in a later genetic analysis, and the association was replicated in an independent cohort. When HLA alleles, especially DR and DQ, strongly co-occurred, attributing TCR associations to individual alleles was difficult. In an earlier analysis of over 550 of the donors, most TCR beta V segments were observed in productive rearrangements about 87% or about 30% of the time, broadly matching IMGT annotations. A further reported finding was that TCR beta sequences accurately predicted the HLA-A and HLA-B alleles for most subjects in the first cohort. According to a later genetic analysis, donors in an Asian-associated ancestry cluster had fewer N-insertions in productive TCRs than the approximately 610-donor mean. A later analysis found that HLA-associated TCR beta chains were more clonally expanded and had lower generation probabilities than equally common non-associated chains. According to a later analysis, parvovirus B19, influenza, CMV and Epstein-Barr virus appeared linked to several top co-occurrence clusters. Over 15 rarely observed V segments, including chromosome 9 orphons, were excluded from the earlier analysis of several hundred of the donors because counts were too low. The cohort was sequenced for TCR beta chains only, and without alpha or paired-chain data the features that could be detected were limited. Linkage disequilibrium might explain the correlated functional status among segregating V segments, but an unknown experimental factor could not be ruled out. Some IMGT-functional V segments, including TRBV6-2 and TRBV6-3, could not be told apart with the 87-base-pair reads, so those segments were excluded. Most TCR sequences were observed very rarely across donors, whereas some public TCRs were present in many individuals. In vitro tests confirmed that a few of the cytomegalovirus-associated TCR beta chains recognize cytomegalovirus antigens. The authors suggested that the approach could potentially be generalized to other disease states and immunological phenotypes. HLA typing was unavailable for some donors at each locus, so association tests used only the typed subset. In a later analysis, the rate of TCR association differed among HLA loci, with DRB1 alleles having the most associated TCRs and HLA-C alleles having the fewest. A cluster of highly shared sequence variants was judged likely to represent a technical artifact of the sequencing pipeline. Most CMV-associated TCR beta chains appeared to be HLA-restricted in a later analysis, and the HLA associations seemed to be driven largely by CMV exposure. A total of 150 to 200 TCR beta chains were listed by the study as associated with cytomegalovirus. Immune exposure information for the cohort was limited to CMV serostatus. Presence/absence analyses assumed roughly uniform sequencing depth across donors, an assumption that may not hold.

The V and J ends are trimmed by 7 bases and 1 base, leaving 10 bases between them. Per the germline V gene, SNHLY is the CDR1 and FYNNEI is the CDR2. The CDR3 contains 13 residues, cysteine and phenylalanine counted. The CDR3 DNA has 39 bases and is translated from base 1. This sequence was found in a man over 45 in good health and CMV-seronegative. The sequencing input was PBMCs. This sequence uses TRBV2 and TRBJ1-1, with the D segment identity uncertain. CDR3 region: CASKVRENTEAFF. The DNA reads TGTGCCAGCAAGGTCCGGGAGAACACTGAAGCTTTCTTT.